The next 3 T cell receptor beta chains were all read from a single sample in a study of vaccination and CD4 T cells after COVID-19. The study sequenced cultured CD4+ T cell DNA using the Oncomine TCR Beta short-read assay. TCRdb analysed the PCR reads with MiXCR anew, one entry per CDR3 protein. The sample holds about 12,000 distinct CDR3 sequences, roughly three fifths seen once. The treatment was: approximately 11-day PBMC culture with coronavirus spike peptide pools or control peptides (ViraFEST assay). These receptors have no known antigen. The sequencing sample was made of CD4+ T cells from blood, cultured in vitro. The receptors derive from a human donor who had recovered from COVID-19.

V is TRBV2 and J is TRBJ2-2; D gene unclear. Per the germline V gene, CDR1 is SNHLY and CDR2 is FYNNEI. Trimming stripped 4 bases from V and 6 bases from J, with 9 bases between. The CDR3 runs to 13 residues. The CDR3 nucleotides are TGTGCCAGCAGTGTAGAGTCGTCCGGGGAGCTGTTTTTT. The encoded protein is CASSVESSGELFF.

This sequence joins TRBV2 and TRBJ1-5; the D is unclear. The germline CDR1 and CDR2 sequences are SNHLY and FYNNEI. This CDR3 has 15 amino acids. Between the trimmed V and J ends, which lost 1 base and 2 bases, there was a span of 9 bases. The CDR3 loop reads CASSEEGGGNQPQHF. DNA of the CDR3: TGTGCCAGCAGTGAAGAGGGCGGGGGCAATCAGCCCCAGCATTTT.

J is TRBJ1-2 and V is TRBV5-8, with a tentative D call TRBD1 (5 bases). V lost 0 bases to trimming and J lost 2 bases, with 14 bases between them. In germline, CDR1 is SGHTS, CDR2 YDEGEE. The CDR3 is made up of 16 amino acids. Here the CDR3 reads CASSLALGAGNYGYTF. CDR3 DNA sequence: TGTGCCAGCAGCTTGGCCCTAGGGGCAGGAAACTATGGCTACACCTTC. The full variable domain, in which reference TRBV5-8 and TRBJ1-2 provide the parts outside the CDR3, is EAGVTQSPTHLIKTRGQQATLRCSPISGHTSVYWYQQALGLGLQFLLWYDEGEERNRGNFPPRFSGRQFPNYSSELNVNALELEDSALYLCASSLALGAGNYGYTFGSGTRLTVV.